Each of the 9 T cell receptor beta chains below was sequenced from the same sample in a study of blood T cell repertoires in COVID-19 (dated by TCRdb to 2018 to 2021). The method was the immunoSEQ multiplex PCR assay. TCRdb stores this immuneACCESS table with in-frame sequences only. Part of the clones is absent; in the studies checked, under half of the shortfall reflects unresolved V genes, and no reason is known for the rest. Present in this sample are more than 250,000 clones, under 90% of which were seen just once. More than 9% of the sample comes from the top ten. Sample: PBMCs or T cells enriched from blood (not recorded which). These receptors all come from a woman aged 18-29 years who had recovered from COVID-19.

J is TRBJ1-2 and V is TRBV7-8, with 8 bases identical to TRBD1. The J segment lost 4 bases and the V segment lost 6 bases, leaving 13 bases of the junction unmatched. The CDR3 sequence is 16 residues long. Germline V gives CDR1 SGHVS, CDR2 FQNEAQ. CDR3 nucleotides: TGTGCCAGCAGTCCGGACAGGGAGTTTCGGGTCTATGGCTACACCTTC. It yields the protein CASSPDREFRVYGYTF.

V gene TRBV3-1 (or the pseudogene TRBV3-2) combines with J gene TRBJ2-2; TRBD2 is a possible D gene (5 bases). Per germline, CDR1 LGHDT and CDR2 YNNKEL (reference sequence). The CDR3 runs 16 residues. V was trimmed by 1 base and J by 4 bases, leaving 13 bases between them. CDR3 in amino acids: CASSQVRSGPTGELFF. CDR3 nucleotides: TGTGCCAGCAGCCAAGTAAGGAGCGGACCCACCGGGGAGCTGTTTTTT.

This rearrangement joins TRBV6-5 to TRBJ2-3, with 11 bases aligning to TRBD2. The CDR3 is 15 amino acids. After removal of 3 bases from V and 3 bases from J, the junction contained 2 bases not matched to a gene. Germline CDR1 MNHEY, CDR2 SVGAGI. CDR3 DNA sequence: TGTGCCAGCAGTTATACTAGCGGGGGAACAGATACGCAGTATTTT. Its protein product is CASSYTSGGTDTQYF.

V usage is TRBV6-4 and J usage is TRBJ1-6; possibly TRBD1 for D (6 bases). Germline CDR1 and CDR2: MRHNA and SNTAGT. The CDR3 sequence is 15 residues long. V lost 2 bases and J lost 6, with 11 bases in between. CDR3: CASSDGTRPNSPLHF. The CDR3 DNA reads TGTGCCAGCAGTGACGGGACACGGCCTAATTCACCCCTCCACTTT.

The CDR3 protein is CASSDPGQGWDGYTF. DNA for the CDR3: TGTGCCAGCAGTGATCCGGGACAGGGGTGGGATGGCTACACCTTC. The chain carries TRBV25-1 and TRBJ1-2, with 10 bases that match TRBD1. CDR3 size: 15 residues. Germline-derived CDR1 and CDR2 are MGHDK and SYGVNS. Trimming cost V 3 bases and J 6 bases; bases outside gene matches: 7.

This chain connects TRBV4-1 to TRBJ1-4, with TRBD1 matching over 8 bases. Germline V gene data show CDR1 as MGHRA and CDR2 as YSYEKL. After removal of 2 bases from V and 3 bases from J, the junction contained 5 bases not matched to a gene. This CDR3 has 16 amino acids. The CDR3 here is CASSQSQGASNEKLFF. DNA for the CDR3: TGCGCCAGCAGCCAATCCCAGGGGGCTTCTAATGAAAAACTGTTTTTT.

This chain joins TRBV30 and TRBJ1-2, with D possibly being TRBD1 (5 bases). Germline V gene data show CDR1 as GTSNPN and CDR2 as SVGIG (reference sequence). V was cut by 5 bases and J by 5 bases, with 12 bases left in between. This CDR3 is 12 amino acids long. CDR3 nucleotide sequence: TGTGCCTGGGCAGGGACTACGTATGGCTACACCTTC. This codes for CAWAGTTYGYTF. Complete variable domain (other parts from reference TRBV30 and TRBJ1-2): SQTIHQWPATLVQPVGSPLSLECTVEGTSNPNLYWYRQAAGRGLQLLFYSVGIGQISSEVPQNLSASRPQDRQFILSSKKLLLSDSGFYLCAWAGTTYGYTFGSGTRLTVV.

The chain is built from TRBV5-6 and TRBJ1-2; weak D call: TRBD1 (6 bases). This CDR3 has 14 amino acids. The ends were cut back, 4 bases at V and 8 bases at J, with 18 bases in the middle. Germline V gives CDR1 SGHDT, CDR2 YYEEEE. The chain's CDR3 is CASSSRGPSGGYTF. CDR3 DNA sequence: TGTGCCAGCAGCAGCAGGGGTCCTTCGGGGGGCTACACCTTC. Based on the CDR3 plus reference TRBV5-6 and TRBJ1-2, the full variable domain is DAGVTQSPTHLIKTRGQQVTLRCSPKSGHDTVSWYQQALGQGPQFIFQYYEEEERQRGNFPDRFSGHQFPNYSSELNVNALLLGDSALYLCASSSRGPSGGYTFGSGTRLTVV.

The chain uses TRBV18 and TRBJ2-5, with 9 bases fitting TRBD1. The CDR3 sequence is 15 residues long. The germline V gene encodes CDR1 KGHSH and CDR2 LQKENI. V shed 6 bases and J 4 bases; nucleotides not matched to a gene: 9. The CDR3 DNA reads as TGTGCCAGCTCCCGCGGACAGGGGAAGGCAGAGACCCAGTACTTC. Its translation: CASSRGQGKAETQYF.